Included here is one TCR beta chain sequence, with context. This clonotype was picked up a small number of times. Its binding antigen is unknown. Nothing much larger sits one base from this clone, and base qualities are not available. This specimen comes from a study of T-cell memory formation after mild COVID-19 (dated by TCRdb to about 2021). For context, the study as a whole: Most TCR sequence clusters were specific to one of the two donors. In a couple of donors, T-cell clones that expanded and contracted after mild COVID-19 were tracked by sequencing TCRalpha and TCRbeta repertoires over time. Two young, previously healthy adult volunteers, one female and one male, were included in the cohort.

Its CDR3 holds 16 amino acids, cysteine through phenylalanine. The read is trimmed to its CDR3 DNA, 48 bases read in frame from base 1. Here V drops 4 bases and J drops 2 bases, and the junction holds 8 bases not matched to any gene. Per the germline V gene (reference sequence), MNHEY is the CDR1 and SMNVEV is the CDR2. Ficoll-Paque density gradient centrifugation was the method used to isolate PBMCs. On the study overall, not on this receptor specifically: The study covered only a couple of mild cases, and larger cohorts including severe cases with pre-infection samples were considered necessary. Clones contracting from day 15 to 85 had balanced CD4/CD8 phenotypes, while a second wave expanding from day 15 to 37 was biased towards CD4+. Contracting CD4+ clones appeared mostly in the CM and EM memory subsets, whereas CD8+ clones were enriched in EMRA. The detection of some responding clones in pre-infection memory suggests that pre-existing cross-reactive memory T cells joined the SARS-CoV-2 response. Whether the second-wave clones peaking on day 37 were SARS-CoV-2 specific was not confirmed.

The listed sequencing device is Illumina NovaSeq 6000. TCRalpha and TCRbeta cDNA libraries were built by 5'RACE with constant-segment primers, adding sample barcodes and unique molecular identifiers. RNA was extracted from every sample with Trizol reagent. Libraries were amplified in two PCR steps, with a second sample barcode and Illumina TruSeq adapters added in the second step. Sequencing of the libraries was done on an Illumina NovaSeq, producing 2 x 150 bp paired-end reads. In the original analysis: Reads were demultiplexed and collapsed into UMI-guided consensus sequences with migec v1.2.7. Using mixcr v2.1.11, UMI consensuses were aligned to TRA and TRB V and J templates and then assembled into clonotypes. A clonotype was counted as expanded or contracted only when both edgeR and NoisET called the clonotype significant, with the noise models trained on biological replicates. For edgeR calls, a false discovery rate-adjusted p below 0.01 and a log2 fold-change threshold of 1 were applied. As an exploratory analysis of dynamics, max-normalized trajectories of the 1000 most abundant clonotypes were examined by PCA with hierarchical clustering. Separately sequenced CD4+ and CD8+ repertoires were used to assign the CD4 or CD8 phenotype of responding clones. The public reads were reprocessed in TCRdb via fastp at Q25 and MiXCR, keeping in-frame beta chains. Rows merge per CDR3 protein into single entries with the most common DNA and genes. TCRdb assigned the V and J calls; the authors' analysis was not used. Here the sample has some 180,000 distinct CDR3 sequences; approximately 12% occur a single time. Approximately 3.6% of the sample is taken by the ten largest.

The rearranged segments are TRBV27 and TRBJ2-1, with 7 bases matching TRBD1. The origin of this receptor is a man aged 18 to 30 who had mild COVID-19 (a few samples of this study predate the infection). The sample titles of this study are shuffled in the database, so cell type and time point are left out; the donor was told from shared clones. Sequenced: PBMCs or a T cell subset sorted from them (not recorded which). CDR3 protein: CASSSTGVRAYNEQFF. The DNA reads as follows: TGTGCCAGCAGTTCTACAGGGGTTCGGGCCTACAATGAGCAGTTCTTC.